This is a list of T cell receptor beta chains from one sample in a study of shared clonotypes between healthy human individuals. The table came from immunoSEQ multiplex PCR; TCRdb's copy has only in-frame clones and leaves some out. The sample contains over 2 million clones, roughly 96% of which appear only once. Material for sequencing was naive CD4+ T cells sorted from blood. These TCRs come from a man between 18 and 35 years old in good health. CDR3s include the opening cysteine and the closing phenylalanine or tryptophan. The order of the fields is D gene, J gene, V gene, clone size, CDR3 DNA, CDR3 protein. The D gene is left open where the match is weak. A clone size is listed for some rows: how often the clone was seen (once, few, many), or a class if it is expanded.

TRBD1 | TRBJ1-2 | TRBV28 | - | TGTGCCAGCAGTTTATCAGGGGGAGACTATGGCTACACCTTC | CASSLSGGDYGYTF
TRBD1 | TRBJ2-6 | TRBV6-1 | - | TGTGCCGCGGGACAGGGGGCGCTAGGGGCCAACGTCCTGACTTTC | CAAGQGALGANVLTF
TRBD1 | TRBJ2-2 | TRBV7-2 | - | TGTGCCAGCAGCTCACAGGGGGCGATGACCGGGGAGCTGTTTTTT | CASSSQGAMTGELFF
- | TRBJ2-5 | TRBV11-3 | - | TGTGCCAGCAGCTCGGGGAGAGGCGAGGAGACCCAGTACTTC | CASSSGRGEETQYF
- | TRBJ2-2 | TRBV9 | - | TGTGCCAGCAGCGTAGGGAATAGCGGAGCGAACACCGGGGAGCTGTTTTTT | CASSVGNSGANTGELFF
- | TRBJ2-7 | TRBV5-5 | - | TGTGCCAGCAGAAACGGGGTCGGCGAGACCTACGAGCAGTACTTC | CASRNGVGETYEQYF
- | TRBJ1-1 | TRBV5-6 | - | TGTGCCAGCAGCCAGAGGAAGTGGAACACTGAAGCTTTCTTT | CASSQRKWNTEAFF
- | TRBJ2-3 | TRBV5-4 | - | TGTGCCAGCCTCCCCGGGGGCACAGATACGCAGTATTTT | CASLPGGTDTQYF
- | TRBJ2-3 | TRBV19 | - | TGTGCCAGTAGTAAACTCAGGACAGATACGCAGTATTTT | CASSKLRTDTQYF
- | TRBJ2-3 | TRBV30 | once | TGTGCCTGGAGTGTACAAACGACGCAGTATTTT | CAWSVQTTQYF
TRBD1 | TRBJ1-1 | TRBV6-1 | - | TGTGCCAGCATTATCGACAGGGCTAGCACTGAAGCTTTCTTT | CASIIDRASTEAFF